A selection of T cell receptor beta chains follows, all from one sample in a study of beta chain features in type 1 diabetes. Here immunoSEQ multiplex PCR was the method, and the copy in TCRdb shows in-frame clones only, minus some. The table has about half a million clones, about an eighth seen once. The sample was naive CD4+ T cells from blood. These receptors were collected from a woman aged 18-29 years in good health. Each CDR3 is given with its conserved first and last residue. Fields, in order: J gene, clone size, D gene, CDR3 length, V gene, CDR3 protein, CDR3 DNA. D genes are given only for firm matches. Expanded clones are given a class, and other clones once, few, many or no size at all.

>TRBJ1-5|-|-|13|TRBV7-3
CASSRGYNQPQHF
TGTGCCAGCAGCCGGGGGTACAATCAGCCCCAGCATTTT
>TRBJ1-5|few|-|12|TRBV7-2
CASSLPGQPQHF
TGTGCCAGCAGCCTCCCGGGTCAGCCCCAGCATTTT
>TRBJ2-4|few|-|13|TRBV19
CASSIRQGNIQYF
TGTGCCAGTAGTATTAGGCAGGGGAACATTCAGTACTTC
>TRBJ2-5|-|-|15|TRBV14
CASSQGRQLTETQYF
TGTGCCAGCAGCCAAGGACGGCAACTCACAGAGACCCAGTACTTC
>TRBJ2-3|few|-|19|TRBV19
CASRLALPGPYYSTDTQYF
TGTGCCAGCCGATTAGCCCTACCGGGACCTTATTACTCCACAGATACGCAGTATTTT
>TRBJ1-1|-|-|15|TRBV9
CASSYLMDLNTEAFF
TGTGCCAGCAGCTACCTAATGGACTTGAACACTGAAGCTTTCTTT
>TRBJ2-1|-|-|15|TRBV18
CASPPPGRPRDEQFF
TGTGCCAGCCCACCACCGGGGCGGCCTAGGGATGAGCAGTTCTTC
>TRBJ1-3|few|TRBD1|17|TRBV29-1
CSVAGTGKGRLGNTIYF
TGCAGCGTCGCCGGGACAGGGAAAGGCCGTCTGGGAAACACCATATATTTT
>TRBJ2-3|few|-|15|TRBV6-6
CASSLLGGHADTQYF
TGTGCCAGCAGTTTACTCGGGGGGCACGCTGATACGCAGTATTTT
>TRBJ2-5|-|-|12|TRBV28
CASRRNQETQYF
TGTGCCAGCAGGAGGAATCAAGAGACCCAGTACTTC
>TRBJ2-1|few|TRBD1|15|TRBV9
CASSVTGVEYNEQFF
TGTGCCAGCAGCGTAACAGGGGTCGAGTACAATGAGCAGTTCTTC
>TRBJ2-7|-|-|14|TRBV29-1
CSVARTDPVYEQYF
TGCAGCGTGGCCAGGACAGACCCAGTCTACGAGCAGTACTTC
>TRBJ1-2|-|-|14|TRBV5-1
CASSLQVANYGYTF
TGCGCCAGCAGCTTACAGGTAGCTAACTATGGCTACACCTTC
>TRBJ1-4|few|TRBD1|15|TRBV30
CAWTRKDRGDEKLFF
TGTGCCTGGACCCGAAAGGACAGGGGCGATGAAAAACTGTTTTTT
>TRBJ1-4|-|-|13|TRBV11-2
CASSTPRRGKLFF
TGTGCCAGCAGTACCCCTAGACGGGGAAAACTGTTTTTT
>TRBJ1-4|-|-|15|TRBV15
CATSRDKQGNEKLFF
TGTGCCACCAGCAGAGATAAGCAGGGGAATGAAAAACTGTTTTTT
>TRBJ2-7|few|TRBD2|15|TRBV7-8
CASSLKGTGGFEQYF
TGTGCCAGCAGCTTAAAGGGCACGGGGGGATTCGAGCAGTACTTC
>TRBJ2-3|-|-|14|TRBV7-2
CASNPTRATDTQYF
TGTGCCAGCAACCCCACGAGGGCCACAGATACGCAGTATTTT
>TRBJ1-3|-|TRBD1|13|TRBV7-9
CASSDETGLPRDF
TGTGCCAGCAGCGATGAGACAGGGCTCCCCCGGGATTTT
>TRBJ2-5|few|-|17|TRBV5-1
CASTPGQLRVGQETQYF
TGCGCCAGCACCCCGGGACAACTTAGGGTTGGCCAAGAGACCCAGTACTTC
>TRBJ2-1|few|-|16|TRBV18
CASSPADSWTYNEQFF
TGTGCCAGCTCACCGGCAGACAGCTGGACCTACAATGAGCAGTTCTTC
>TRBJ2-2|-|-|11|TRBV6-6
CASSLERELFF
TGTGCCAGCAGTTTAGAGAGGGAGCTGTTTTTT
>TRBJ2-5|-|-|14|TRBV28
CASRLGPPLGTQYF
TGTGCCAGCAGGTTAGGTCCTCCTTTGGGGACCCAGTACTTC
>TRBJ1-1|few|-|13|TRBV4-2
CASSPLGGPEAFF
TGTGCCAGCAGCCCCCTTGGAGGGCCTGAAGCTTTCTTT
>TRBJ2-3|-|TRBD2|13|TRBV7-6
CASSSLAGDTQYF
TGTGCCAGCAGCTCATTAGCGGGAGATACGCAGTATTTT
>TRBJ2-2|-|TRBD2|17|TRBV9
CASSVRERERNTGELFF
TGTGCCAGCAGCGTACGCGAGCGGGAGAGGAACACCGGGGAGCTGTTTTTT
>TRBJ2-1|-|-|13|TRBV5-1
CASRSGMAHEQFF
TGCGCCAGCAGATCAGGGATGGCCCATGAGCAGTTCTTC
>TRBJ2-6|-|-|15|TRBV9
CASSVGGTGANVLTF
TGTGCCAGCAGCGTAGGAGGGACTGGGGCCAACGTCCTGACTTTC
>TRBJ1-2|-|-|13|TRBV29-1
CSAEGVLFGGYTF
TGCAGCGCCGAGGGGGTTCTATTCGGTGGCTACACCTTC
>TRBJ2-7|-|TRBD2|15|TRBV7-2
CASSPRLAGLGEQYF
TGTGCCAGCAGCCCTCGCCTAGCGGGACTTGGGGAGCAGTACTTC
>TRBJ2-7|once|-|16|TRBV12-2
CASRTNTSGHYYEQYF
TGTGCAAGTCGGACTAATACTAGCGGGCATTACTACGAGCAGTACTTC
>TRBJ2-6|-|-|16|TRBV14
CASSQYRAGGANVLTF
TGTGCCAGCAGCCAGTACAGGGCTGGTGGGGCCAACGTCCTGACTTTC
>TRBJ2-1|-|TRBD2|14|TRBV15
CATSKTSGVSEQFF
TGTGCCACCAGCAAGACTAGCGGGGTTTCTGAGCAGTTCTTC
>TRBJ2-1|-|-|16|TRBV11-2
CASSLAPKSSYNEQFF
TGTGCCAGCAGCTTAGCTCCCAAGAGCTCCTACAATGAGCAGTTCTTC
>TRBJ2-4|-|-|15|TRBV7-9
CASSSPRVTKNIQYF
TGTGCCAGCAGCTCCCCGCGGGTTACCAAAAACATTCAGTACTTC
>TRBJ1-2|-|-|14|TRBV7-2
CASTSQGPNYGYTF
TGTGCCAGCACCTCACAGGGACCCAACTATGGCTACACCTTC
>TRBJ2-1|few|TRBD2|15|TRBV4-2
CASSNIAGAYNEQFF
TGTGCCAGCAGCAATATAGCGGGAGCTTACAATGAGCAGTTCTTC
>TRBJ2-3|-|-|10|TRBV6-1
CASSRDTQYF
TGTGCCAGCAGTCGGGATACGCAGTATTTT
>TRBJ1-1|few|-|12|TRBV10-3
CAISRGNTEAFF
TGTGCCATCAGTAGGGGAAACACTGAAGCTTTCTTT
>TRBJ2-3|few|-|17|TRBV4-2
CASSQERGGRAADTQYF
TGTGCCAGCAGCCAAGAACGAGGGGGGAGGGCCGCGGATACGCAGTATTTT
>TRBJ2-5|few|TRBD2|13|TRBV4-1
CASSLSGVETQYF
TGCGCCAGCAGCCTGAGCGGGGTTGAGACCCAGTACTTC
>TRBJ1-2|-|-|16|TRBV7-9
CASSPNPYGSNYGYTF
TGTGCCAGCAGTCCTAATCCTTACGGCTCTAACTATGGCTACACCTTC
>TRBJ1-4|-|-|15|TRBV9
CASSPTGLSIEKLFF
TGTGCCAGCAGCCCCACGGGACTATCTATTGAAAAACTGTTTTTT
>TRBJ1-1|few|-|12|TRBV28
CASSLGQGGAFF
TGTGCCAGCAGTTTGGGACAAGGCGGAGCTTTCTTT
>TRBJ2-5|few|-|14|TRBV7-3
CASSPRGVQETQYF
TGTGCCAGCAGCCCCAGGGGGGTACAAGAGACCCAGTACTTC
>TRBJ1-1|-|-|14|TRBV18
CASSAHPANTEAFF
TGTGCCAGCTCAGCCCACCCAGCGAACACTGAAGCTTTCTTT
>TRBJ1-5|-|-|14|TRBV4-3
CASSQDLTDQPQHF
TGCGCCAGCAGCCAAGATCTAACAGATCAGCCCCAGCATTTT
>TRBJ2-4|-|-|13|TRBV5-1
CASSYRDNNIQYF
TGCGCCAGCAGCTACCGGGACAACAACATTCAGTACTTC
>TRBJ2-5|-|-|15|TRBV4-1
CASSSPTRKEQTQYF
TGCGCCAGCAGCTCTCCCACTAGAAAAGAGCAGACCCAGTACTTC
>TRBJ1-2|few|TRBD1|14|TRBV5-4
CASSLEGTVYGYTF
TGTGCCAGCAGCTTGGAAGGGACAGTATATGGCTACACCTTC
>TRBJ1-1|-|-|14|TRBV7-2
CASSLWSLRTEAFF
TGTGCCAGCAGCTTGTGGAGTTTAAGGACTGAAGCTTTCTTT
>TRBJ1-2|few|TRBD1|14|TRBV7-2
CASSLGTGGYGYTF
TGTGCCAGCAGCTTAGGGACAGGGGGCTATGGCTACACCTTC